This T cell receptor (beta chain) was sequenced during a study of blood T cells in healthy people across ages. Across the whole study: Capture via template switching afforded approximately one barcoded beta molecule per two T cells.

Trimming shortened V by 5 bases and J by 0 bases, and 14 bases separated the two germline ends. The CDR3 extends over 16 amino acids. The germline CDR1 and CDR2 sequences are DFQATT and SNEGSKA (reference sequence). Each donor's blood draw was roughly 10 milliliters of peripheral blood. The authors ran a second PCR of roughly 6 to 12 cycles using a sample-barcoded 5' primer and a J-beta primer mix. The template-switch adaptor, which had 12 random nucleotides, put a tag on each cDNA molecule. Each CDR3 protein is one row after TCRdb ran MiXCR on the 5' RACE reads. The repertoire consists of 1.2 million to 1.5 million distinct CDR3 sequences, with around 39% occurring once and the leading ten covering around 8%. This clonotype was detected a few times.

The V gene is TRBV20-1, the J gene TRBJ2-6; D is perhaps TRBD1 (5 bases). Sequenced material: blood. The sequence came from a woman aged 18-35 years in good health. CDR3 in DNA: TGCAGTGCTTGGGGCAGGACGACCTCTGGGGCCAACGTCCTGACTTTC. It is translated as CSAWGRTTSGANVLTF.